These 15 T cell receptor beta chains were sequenced from one sample in a study of T-cell reconstitution after alpha-beta-depleted transplantation in children. The TCRbeta library was prepared with unique molecular identifiers. MiXCR, run by TCRdb on the PCR reads, gives a single entry per CDR3 protein. There are fewer than 1 million distinct CDR3 sequences in the sample; 15% to 20% occur only once, and approximately 5% lies in the top ten. The specimen comprised PBMCs, mostly from graft donor cells, sampled 360 days after TCRalphabeta/CD19-depleted stem cell transplant. These receptors were obtained from a male patient between 5 and 17 years old who had a stem cell transplant for acute lymphoblastic leukemia, so the T cells may come from the graft donor.

The chain has TRBV25-1 and TRBJ2-3; D gene unclear. Trimming cost V 3 bases and J 2 bases, with 6 bases left between them. This CDR3 contains 13 residues. Germline V gives CDR1 MGHDK, CDR2 SYGVNS. CDR3 sequence: CASSESNTDTQYF. DNA of the CDR3: TGTGCCAGCAGTGAGTCTAACACAGATACGCAGTATTTT.

This clonotype was detected a few times. The rearrangement links TRBV24-1 to TRBJ2-5; a weak D match, TRBD2 (6 bases). With 5 bases removed from V and 5 bases from J, the gap between germline ends came to 17 bases. CDR3 length: 15 residues. The germline V gene has CDR1 KGHDR and CDR2 SFDVKD. CDR3 nucleotides: TGTGCCACCAGTGGCGGGGCTACCTTAGTGGAGACCCAGTACTTC. Translation gives CATSGGATLVETQYF.

The chain links TRBV12-3 or TRBV12-4 to TRBJ2-5, with 8 bases aligning to TRBD2. The CDR3 runs 16 residues. V dropped 1 base and J dropped 1; count of bases not matched to a gene: 5. The CDR3 loop reads CASSLVPAGVQETQYF. The CDR3 coding sequence is TGTGCCAGCAGTTTAGTTCCAGCGGGGGTCCAAGAGACCCAGTACTTC.

This chain uses TRBV25-1 with TRBJ2-1; TRBD1 agrees at 8 bases. This CDR3 is 16 amino acids long. The germline V gene encodes CDR1 MGHDK and CDR2 SYGVNS. V was clipped by 1 base and J by 7 bases; unmatched bases: 9. CDR3 sequence: CASSEWGRGQANEQFF. In nucleotides, the CDR3 is TGTGCCAGCAGTGAATGGGGCAGGGGGCAGGCAAATGAGCAGTTCTTC. Full variable domain (rest looked up from reference TRBV25-1 and TRBJ2-1): EADIYQTPRYLVIGTGKKITLECSQTMGHDKMYWYQQDPGMELHLIHYSYGVNSTEKGDLSSESTVSRIRTEHFPLTLESARPSHTSQYLCASSEWGRGQANEQFFGPGTRLTVL.

The table lists this clonotype with many counts. J is TRBJ2-5 and V is TRBV2; D is perhaps TRBD2 (6 bases). The CDR3 covers 15 residues. V was clipped by 1 base and J by 7 bases, with 16 bases between them. Germline CDR1 reads SNHLY; CDR2 reads FYNNEI. As DNA, the CDR3 is TGTGCCAGCAGTGAAGAGGGACTGACTGGGGCGACCCAGTACTTC. Translation: CASSEEGLTGATQYF.

V is TRBV30 and J is TRBJ2-3; TRBD2 matches at 11 bases. The junction had 7 bases not matched to a gene; V was cut back by 2 bases and J by 0 bases. The CDR3 contains 17 residues. Germline V gene lookup returns CDR1 GTSNPN and CDR2 SVGIG (reference sequence). The CDR3 nucleotides read TGTGCCTGGAGTCCATTGGGACTAGCGGATAGCACAGATACGCAGTATTTT. Translating gives CAWSPLGLADSTDTQYF.

This clonotype was counted only a few times. V usage is TRBV15 and J usage is TRBJ2-6; D gene uncertain. Germline CDR1 reads LNHNV; CDR2 reads YYDKDF (reference sequence). This CDR3 comprises 14 residues. With 3 bases removed from V and 1 base from J, the gap between germline ends came to 4 bases. CDR3 residues: CATSRISGANVLTF. The CDR3 nucleotides read TGTGCCACCAGCAGGATATCTGGGGCCAACGTCCTGACTTTC.

The V gene is TRBV14, the J gene TRBJ2-7; no clear D gene. CDR3 length equals 14 residues. Trimming took off 0 bases at V and 6 bases at J, with 12 bases between the two ends. Looked up from germline, CDR1 is SGHDN and CDR2 is FVKESK. The CDR3 here is CASSQDFTPSEQYF. CDR3 nucleotides: TGTGCCAGCAGCCAAGATTTCACCCCCAGCGAGCAGTACTTC.

This clonotype was observed at least ten times. The chain links TRBV5-1 to TRBJ2-1; 7 positions match TRBD1. CDR1 and CDR2 from the germline V gene are SGHRS and YFSETQ. J was trimmed by 3 bases and V by 4 bases; bases with no gene match: 7. This CDR3 comprises 15 residues. The CDR3 protein is CASSPGQSNYNEQFF. Here the CDR3 DNA reads TGCGCCAGCAGCCCGGGACAGTCCAACTACAATGAGCAGTTCTTC.

V is TRBV4-2 and J is TRBJ2-1, with 8 bases lining up with TRBD2. Germline V gene sequence: CDR1 LGHNA, CDR2 YNFKEQ. V lost 8 bases to trimming and J lost 8 bases; unmatched junction nucleotides: 14. This CDR3 spans 15 amino acids. The CDR3 DNA is TGTGCCAGCCGGGGGTCGGGAGGGCCAGAGGATGAGCAGTTCTTC. It translates to CASRGSGGPEDEQFF.

The chain combines TRBV27 with TRBJ2-1; D is ambiguous. The V and J ends lost 4 bases and 4 bases respectively, with 23 bases between them. This CDR3 is built from 18 residues. Germline V gene lookup returns CDR1 MNHEY and CDR2 SMNVEV (reference sequence). The CDR3 region has the DNA TGTGCCAGCAGTTCCAAACCGACACCGTCCTACCCGTACAATGAGCAGTTCTTC. It yields the protein CASSSKPTPSYPYNEQFF.

The table lists this clonotype with a few counts. The rearrangement links TRBV15 to TRBJ2-1, with unresolved D. V was cut by 2 bases and J by 10 bases, with 6 bases left in between. Germline-derived CDR1 and CDR2 are LNHNV and YYDKDF (reference sequence). This CDR3 is built from 11 residues. CDR3 in amino acids: CATSRLREQFF. The DNA of the CDR3 is TGTGCCACCAGCAGACTACGCGAGCAGTTCTTC.

This clonotype has just a few counts. V is TRBV20-1 and J is TRBJ2-2, with 7 bases aligning to TRBD2. Losses at the gene ends were 0 bases for V and 0 bases for J; bases not matched to a gene: 4. Germline V gene lookup returns CDR1 DFQATT and CDR2 SNEGSKA (reference sequence). This CDR3 contains 16 residues. This CDR3 reads CSARDRGRANTGELFF. The CDR3 region has the DNA TGCAGTGCTAGAGATAGAGGGAGGGCGAACACCGGGGAGCTGTTTTTT.

This clonotype came up a few times. The V call is TRBV12-3 or TRBV12-4, the J call TRBJ2-3; 10 bases agree with TRBD2. The CDR3 covers 15 residues. V lost 7 bases, J lost 6 bases, and 10 bases stayed unmatched. Here the CDR3 reads CASTLAAGGRDTQYF. Written as DNA, the CDR3 is TGTGCCAGCACCCTGGCAGCGGGAGGGCGGGATACGCAGTATTTT.

The gene calls are TRBV12-3 or TRBV12-4 and TRBJ2-1; TRBD2 matches 7 bases. The CDR3 length is 15 residues. The J segment lost 8 bases and the V segment lost 7 bases, leaving 14 bases of the junction unmatched. The CDR3 DNA reads as TGTGCCAGCAATCTACGACTAGCTATTCAGGATGAGCAGTTCTTC. Its protein product is CASNLRLAIQDEQFF.